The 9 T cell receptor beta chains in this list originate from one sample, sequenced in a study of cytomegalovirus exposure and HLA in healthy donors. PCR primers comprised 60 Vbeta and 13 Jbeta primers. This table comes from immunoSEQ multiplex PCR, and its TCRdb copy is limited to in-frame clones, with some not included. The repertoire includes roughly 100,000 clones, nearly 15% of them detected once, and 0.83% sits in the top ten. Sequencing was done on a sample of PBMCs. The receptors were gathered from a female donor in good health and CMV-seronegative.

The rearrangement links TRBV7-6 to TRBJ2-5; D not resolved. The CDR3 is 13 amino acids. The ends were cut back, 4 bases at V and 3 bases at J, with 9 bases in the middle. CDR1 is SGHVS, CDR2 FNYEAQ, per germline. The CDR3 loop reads CASSSRTKETQYF. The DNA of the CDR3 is TGTGCCAGCAGCTCCCGCACTAAAGAGACCCAGTACTTC.

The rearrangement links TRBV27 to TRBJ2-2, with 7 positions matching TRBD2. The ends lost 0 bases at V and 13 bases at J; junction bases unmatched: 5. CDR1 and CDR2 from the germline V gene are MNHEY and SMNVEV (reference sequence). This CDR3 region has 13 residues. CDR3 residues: CASSLSLAARLFF. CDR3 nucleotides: TGTGCCAGCAGTTTATCGCTAGCGGCTAGGCTGTTTTTT.

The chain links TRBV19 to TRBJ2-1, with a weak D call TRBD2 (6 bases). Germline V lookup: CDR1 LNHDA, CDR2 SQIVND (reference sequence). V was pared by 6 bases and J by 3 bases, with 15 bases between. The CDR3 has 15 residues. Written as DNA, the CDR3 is TGTGCCAGTAGAACTGGCGGGGCAGACTACAATGAGCAGTTCTTC. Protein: CASRTGGADYNEQFF.

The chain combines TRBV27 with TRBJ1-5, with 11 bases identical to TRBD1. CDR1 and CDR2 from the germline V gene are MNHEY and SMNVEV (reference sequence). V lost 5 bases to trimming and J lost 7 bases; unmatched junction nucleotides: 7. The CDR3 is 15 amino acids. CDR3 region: CASSNGQGAGQPQHF. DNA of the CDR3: TGTGCCAGCAGTAACGGACAGGGGGCTGGACAGCCCCAGCATTTT.

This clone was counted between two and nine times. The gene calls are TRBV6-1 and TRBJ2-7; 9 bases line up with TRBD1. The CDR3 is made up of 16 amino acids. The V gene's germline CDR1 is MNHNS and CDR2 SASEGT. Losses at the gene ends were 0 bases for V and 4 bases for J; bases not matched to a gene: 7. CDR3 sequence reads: CASSEAMGQGGYEQYF. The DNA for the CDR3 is TGTGCCAGCAGTGAAGCTATGGGACAGGGTGGATACGAGCAGTACTTC.

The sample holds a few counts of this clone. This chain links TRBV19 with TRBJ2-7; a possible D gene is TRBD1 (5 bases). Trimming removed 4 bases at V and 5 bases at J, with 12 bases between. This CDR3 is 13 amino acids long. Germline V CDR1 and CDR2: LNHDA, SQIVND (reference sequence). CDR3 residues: CASSKGRFDEQYF. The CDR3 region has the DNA TGTGCCAGTAGTAAGGGGCGCTTCGACGAGCAGTACTTC.

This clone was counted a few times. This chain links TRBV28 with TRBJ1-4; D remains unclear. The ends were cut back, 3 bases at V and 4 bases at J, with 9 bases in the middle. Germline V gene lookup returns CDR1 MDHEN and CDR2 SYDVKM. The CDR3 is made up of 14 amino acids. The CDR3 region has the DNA TGTGCCAGCAGTTTCTCCAGGCGTAATGAAAAACTGTTTTTT. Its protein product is CASSFSRRNEKLFF.

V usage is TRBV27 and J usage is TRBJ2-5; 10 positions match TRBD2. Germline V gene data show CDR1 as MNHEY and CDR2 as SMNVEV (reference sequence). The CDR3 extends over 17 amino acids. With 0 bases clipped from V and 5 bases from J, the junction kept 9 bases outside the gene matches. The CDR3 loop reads CASSLSPTSGDWETQYF. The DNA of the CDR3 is TGTGCCAGCAGTTTATCCCCTACTAGCGGGGATTGGGAGACCCAGTACTTC.

In DNA form, the CDR3 reads TGTGCCAGCAAAGAGACAGACAGAGATTACGAGCAGTACTTC. Protein: CASKETDRDYEQYF. This chain connects TRBV6-1 to TRBJ2-7; tentative D call: TRBD1 (5 bases). Germline CDR1 is MNHNS and CDR2 is SASEGT. This CDR3 spans 14 amino acids. V dropped 7 bases and J dropped 4 bases, with 17 bases sitting between them.